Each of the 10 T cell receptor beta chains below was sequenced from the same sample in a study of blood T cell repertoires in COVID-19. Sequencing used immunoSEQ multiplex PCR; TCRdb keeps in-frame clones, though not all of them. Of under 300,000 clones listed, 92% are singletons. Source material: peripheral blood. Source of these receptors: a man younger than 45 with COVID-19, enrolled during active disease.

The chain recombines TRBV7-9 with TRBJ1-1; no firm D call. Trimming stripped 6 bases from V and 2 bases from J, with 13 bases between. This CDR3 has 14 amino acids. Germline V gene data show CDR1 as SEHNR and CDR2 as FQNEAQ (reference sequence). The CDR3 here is CASSLAQINTEAFF. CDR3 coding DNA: TGTGCCAGCAGTTTGGCACAGATAAACACTGAAGCTTTCTTT.

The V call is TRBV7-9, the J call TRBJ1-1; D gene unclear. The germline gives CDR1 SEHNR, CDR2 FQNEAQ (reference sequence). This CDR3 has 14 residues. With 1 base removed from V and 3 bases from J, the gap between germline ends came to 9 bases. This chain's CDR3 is CASSLGVRYTEAFF. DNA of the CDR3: TGTGCCAGCAGCTTAGGTGTCAGATACACTGAAGCTTTCTTT.

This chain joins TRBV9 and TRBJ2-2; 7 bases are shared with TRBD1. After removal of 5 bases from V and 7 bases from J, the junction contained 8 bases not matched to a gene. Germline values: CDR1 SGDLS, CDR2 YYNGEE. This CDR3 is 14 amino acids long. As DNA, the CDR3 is TGTGCCAGCAGAGTGACAGGGTCGGACGGGGAGCTGTTTTTT. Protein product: CASRVTGSDGELFF.

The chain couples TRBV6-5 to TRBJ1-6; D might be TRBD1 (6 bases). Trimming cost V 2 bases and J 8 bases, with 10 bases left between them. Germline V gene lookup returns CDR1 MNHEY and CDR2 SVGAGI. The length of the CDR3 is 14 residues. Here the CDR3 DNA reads TGTGCCAGCAGTTACGTGGACAGCGATTCACCCCTCCACTTT. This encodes CASSYVDSDSPLHF.

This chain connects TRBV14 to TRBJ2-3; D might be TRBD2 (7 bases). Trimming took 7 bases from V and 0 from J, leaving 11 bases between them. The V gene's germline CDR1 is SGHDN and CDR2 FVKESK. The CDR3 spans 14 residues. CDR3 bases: TGTGCCAGCAAGGGGGGGATAAGCACAGATACGCAGTATTTT. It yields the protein CASKGGISTDTQYF.

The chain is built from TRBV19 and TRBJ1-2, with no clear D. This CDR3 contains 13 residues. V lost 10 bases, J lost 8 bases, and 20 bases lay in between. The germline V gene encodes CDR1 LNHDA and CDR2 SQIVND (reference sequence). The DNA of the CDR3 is TGTGCCACCCAAGCCGCGGCGGCATGGGGCTACACCTTC. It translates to CATQAAAAWGYTF.

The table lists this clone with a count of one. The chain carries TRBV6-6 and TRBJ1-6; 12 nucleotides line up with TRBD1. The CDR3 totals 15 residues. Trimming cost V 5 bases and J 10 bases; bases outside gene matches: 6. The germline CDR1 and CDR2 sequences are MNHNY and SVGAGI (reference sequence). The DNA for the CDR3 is TGTGCCAGCAGTGGGGGGGACAGGGGGCGATCACCCCTCCACTTT. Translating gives CASSGGDRGRSPLHF.

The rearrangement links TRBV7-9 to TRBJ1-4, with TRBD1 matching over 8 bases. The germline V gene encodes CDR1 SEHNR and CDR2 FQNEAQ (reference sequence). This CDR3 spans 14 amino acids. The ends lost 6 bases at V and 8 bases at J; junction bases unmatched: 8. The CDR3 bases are TGTGCCAGCAGGAACGACAGGGGAAGCGAAAAACTGTTTTTT. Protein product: CASRNDRGSEKLFF. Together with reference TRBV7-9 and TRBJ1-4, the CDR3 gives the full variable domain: DTGVSQNPRHKITKRGQNVTFRCDPISEHNRLYWYRQTLGQGPEFLTYFQNEAQLEKSRLLSDRFSAERPKGSFSTLEIQRTEQGDSAMYLCASRNDRGSEKLFFGSGTQLSVL.

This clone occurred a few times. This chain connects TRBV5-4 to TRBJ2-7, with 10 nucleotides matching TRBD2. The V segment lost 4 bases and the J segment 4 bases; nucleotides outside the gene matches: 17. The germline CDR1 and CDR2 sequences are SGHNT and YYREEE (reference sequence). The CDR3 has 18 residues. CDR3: CASSPPRGASGGSYEQYF. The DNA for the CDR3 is TGTGCCAGCAGCCCACCCCGGGGGGCTAGCGGGGGTTCGTACGAGCAGTACTTC.

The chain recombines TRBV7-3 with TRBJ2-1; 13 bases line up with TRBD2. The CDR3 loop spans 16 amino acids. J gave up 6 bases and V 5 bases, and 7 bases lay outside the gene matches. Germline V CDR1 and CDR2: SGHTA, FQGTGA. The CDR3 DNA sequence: TGTGCCAGCAGCCCCGGGACTAGCGGGGCAGGCAATGAGCAGTTCTTC. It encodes CASSPGTSGAGNEQFF.